The source of this T cell receptor (beta chain) is a study of T-cell memory formation after mild COVID-19. UMIs and sample barcodes were carried by the TCR alpha and TCR beta cDNA libraries that 5'RACE produced using constant-segment primers. From the 5' RACE reads, TCRdb called clonotypes with MiXCR, one entry per CDR3 protein. This sample carries just over 400,000 distinct CDR3 sequences, 20% to 30% of them seen once, and the ten largest clones take around 14%. Losses at the gene ends were 1 base for V and 8 bases for J; bases not matched to a gene: 11. Germline loops: CDR1 SGHVS, CDR2 FNYEAQ. The CDR3 runs to 16 residues.

This chain uses TRBV7-6 with TRBJ1-5; 7 nucleotides match TRBD1. Sequencing input: PBMCs or a T cell subset sorted from them (not recorded which). This TCR came from an adult woman who had mild COVID-19 (a few samples of this study predate the infection). Cell type and time point are not known. The CDR3 region has the DNA TGTGCCAGCAGCTTAGACGCGGGAGGGGGCCAGGAGCCCCAGCATTTT. It is translated as CASSLDAGGGQEPQHF. Full variable domain (remainder filled in from reference TRBV7-6 and TRBJ1-5): GAGVSQSPRYKVTKRGQDVALRCDPISGHVSLYWYRQALGQGPEFLTYFNYEAQQDKSGLPNDRFSAERPEGSISTLTIQRTEQRDSAMYRCASSLDAGGGQEPQHFGDGTRLSIL.